This T cell receptor (beta chain) is drawn from a study of blood T cell repertoires in COVID-19. Overall study: T cells, B-cell-depleted T cells, or PBMCs provided the cDNA or gDNA that served as material.

The cohort comprised adults aged roughly 18 to 95 years residing in approximately 22 US areas. Exposed enrollees encountered a COVID-19 case at some point within 2 weeks before study entry. Some clones are missing from TCRdb's copy, which holds only in-frame ones; the method was immunoSEQ multiplex PCR. The repertoire holds about 270,000 clones, with under 95% as singletons. The CDR3 covers 15 residues. After removal of 1 base from V and 0 bases from J, the junction contained 2 bases not matched to a gene. Per germline, CDR1 SGHNT and CDR2 YENEEA. The chain combines TRBV11-3 with TRBJ2-5; 7 positions match TRBD2. The TCR originated in a man aged 40-49 years who had been exposed to COVID-19. Sequenced material: PBMCs or T cells enriched from blood (not recorded which). The CDR3: CASSLVGGYQETQYF. The CDR3 DNA reads TGTGCCAGCAGCTTAGTCGGGGGGTACCAAGAGACCCAGTACTTC.